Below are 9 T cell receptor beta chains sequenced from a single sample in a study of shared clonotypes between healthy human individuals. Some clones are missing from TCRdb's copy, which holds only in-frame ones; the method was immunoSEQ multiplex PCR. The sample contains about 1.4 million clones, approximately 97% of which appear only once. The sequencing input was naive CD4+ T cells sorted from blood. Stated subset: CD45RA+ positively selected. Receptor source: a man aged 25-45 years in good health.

The CDR3 nucleotides are TGTGCCAGCAGTTTATTCAGCAACTCTGGGGCCAACGTCCTGACTTTC. It encodes CASSLFSNSGANVLTF. V and J are TRBV27 and TRBJ2-6; D is undetermined. This CDR3 is 16 amino acids long. In germline, CDR1 is MNHEY, CDR2 SMNVEV (reference sequence). Trimming shortened V by 1 base and J by 0 bases, and 7 bases separated the two germline ends.

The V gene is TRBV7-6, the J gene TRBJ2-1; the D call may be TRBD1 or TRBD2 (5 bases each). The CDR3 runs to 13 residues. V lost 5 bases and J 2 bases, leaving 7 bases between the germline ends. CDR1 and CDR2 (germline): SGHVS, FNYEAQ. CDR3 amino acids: CASSQGPYNEQFF. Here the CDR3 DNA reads TGTGCCAGCAGCCAGGGACCCTACAATGAGCAGTTCTTC.

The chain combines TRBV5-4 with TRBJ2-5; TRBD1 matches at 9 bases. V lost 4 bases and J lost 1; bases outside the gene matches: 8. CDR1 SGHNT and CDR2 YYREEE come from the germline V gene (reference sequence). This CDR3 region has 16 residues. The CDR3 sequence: CASSPGTGRLQETQYF. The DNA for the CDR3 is TGTGCCAGCAGCCCTGGGACAGGGCGCCTCCAAGAGACCCAGTACTTC.

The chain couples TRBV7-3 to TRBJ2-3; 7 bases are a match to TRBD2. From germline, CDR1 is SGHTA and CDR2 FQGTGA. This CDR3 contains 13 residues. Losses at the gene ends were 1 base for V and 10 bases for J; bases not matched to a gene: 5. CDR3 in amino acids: CASSLKGLNPQYF. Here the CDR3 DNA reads TGTGCCAGCAGCTTAAAGGGACTAAACCCGCAGTATTTT.

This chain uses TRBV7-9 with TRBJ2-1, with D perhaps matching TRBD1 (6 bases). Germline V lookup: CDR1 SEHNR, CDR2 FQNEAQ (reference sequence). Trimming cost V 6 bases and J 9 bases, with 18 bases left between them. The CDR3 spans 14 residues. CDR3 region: CASSQFSATGEQFF. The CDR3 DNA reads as TGTGCCAGCAGTCAATTCTCGGCGACAGGTGAGCAGTTCTTC.

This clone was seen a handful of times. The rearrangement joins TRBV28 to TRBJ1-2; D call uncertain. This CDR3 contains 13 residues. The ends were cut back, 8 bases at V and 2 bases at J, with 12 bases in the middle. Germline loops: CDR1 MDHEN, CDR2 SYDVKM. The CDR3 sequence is CASGQTENYGYTF. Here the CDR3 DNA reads TGTGCCAGCGGGCAGACGGAGAACTATGGCTACACCTTC.

CDR3 DNA: TGTGCCAGCAAACTAATCGGTGTAACTGAAGCTTTCTTT. Translating gives CASKLIGVTEAFF. V is TRBV28 and J is TRBJ1-1, with D unclear. The CDR3 contains 13 residues. Germline V gene data show CDR1 as MDHEN and CDR2 as SYDVKM. Trimming left V 7 bases short and J 5 bases short, with 14 bases between.

Written as DNA, the CDR3 is TGTGCCAGCAGCGTAGGAGACAGGGGTACCCACGAGCAGTACTTC. It specifies CASSVGDRGTHEQYF. This rearrangement joins TRBV9 to TRBJ2-7, with TRBD1 matching 8 bases. Germline-derived CDR1 and CDR2 are SGDLS and YYNGEE. V gave up 0 bases and J gave up 5 bases; unmatched junction bases: 7. The CDR3 spans 15 residues.

CDR3 residues: CAISGGQPDTQYF. The CDR3 nucleotides are TGTGCCATCAGTGGTGGACAACCAGATACGCAGTATTTT. The V and J genes are TRBV10-3 and TRBJ2-3; tentative D call: TRBD1 (5 bases). Trimming cost V 4 bases and J 4 bases, with 9 bases left between them. Germline V gives CDR1 ENHRY, CDR2 SYGVKD. This CDR3 comprises 13 residues.